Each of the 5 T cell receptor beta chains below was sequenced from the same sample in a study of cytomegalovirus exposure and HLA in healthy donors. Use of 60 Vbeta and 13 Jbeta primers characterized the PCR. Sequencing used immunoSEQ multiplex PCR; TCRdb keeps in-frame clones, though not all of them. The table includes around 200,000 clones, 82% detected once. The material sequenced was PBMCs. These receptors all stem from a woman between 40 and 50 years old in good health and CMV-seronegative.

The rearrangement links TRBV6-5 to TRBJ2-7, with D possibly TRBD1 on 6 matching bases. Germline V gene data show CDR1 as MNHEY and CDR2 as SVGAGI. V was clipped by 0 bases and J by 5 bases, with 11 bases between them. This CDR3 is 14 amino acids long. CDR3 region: CASSYSQGPNEQYF. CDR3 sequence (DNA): TGTGCCAGCAGTTACTCCCAGGGGCCCAACGAGCAGTACTTC.

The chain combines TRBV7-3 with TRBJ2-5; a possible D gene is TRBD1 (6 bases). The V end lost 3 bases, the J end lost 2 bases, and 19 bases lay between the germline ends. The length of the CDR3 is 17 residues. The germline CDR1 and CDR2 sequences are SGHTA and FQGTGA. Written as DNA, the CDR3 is TGTGCCAGCAGCTTGGACCGGGACACGCCAAAACAAGAGACCCAGTACTTC. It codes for CASSLDRDTPKQETQYF.

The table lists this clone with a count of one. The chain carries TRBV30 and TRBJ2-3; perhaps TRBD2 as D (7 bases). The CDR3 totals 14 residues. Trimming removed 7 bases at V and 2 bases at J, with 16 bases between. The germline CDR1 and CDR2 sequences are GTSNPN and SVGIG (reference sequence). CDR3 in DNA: TGTGCCTCTGCGGGGCGGGGGCACACAGATACGCAGTATTTT. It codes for CASAGRGHTDTQYF. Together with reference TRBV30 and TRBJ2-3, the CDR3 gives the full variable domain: SQTIHQWPATLVQPVGSPLSLECTVEGTSNPNLYWYRQAAGRGLQLLFYSVGIGQISSEVPQNLSASRPQDRQFILSSKKLLLSDSGFYLCASAGRGHTDTQYFGPGTRLTVL.

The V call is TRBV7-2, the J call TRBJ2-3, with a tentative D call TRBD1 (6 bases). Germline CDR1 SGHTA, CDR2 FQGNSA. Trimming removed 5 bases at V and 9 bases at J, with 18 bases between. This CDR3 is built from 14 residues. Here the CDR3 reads CASSPQQGPGTQYF. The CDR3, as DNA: TGTGCCAGCAGCCCCCAACAGGGACCCGGCACGCAGTATTTT.

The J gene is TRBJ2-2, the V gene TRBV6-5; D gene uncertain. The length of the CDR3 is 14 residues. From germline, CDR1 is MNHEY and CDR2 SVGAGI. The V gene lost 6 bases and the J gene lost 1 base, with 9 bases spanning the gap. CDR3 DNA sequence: TGTGCCAGCAGGGTAGGCGGGAACACCGGGGAGCTGTTTTTT. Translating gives CASRVGGNTGELFF.